This T cell receptor (beta chain) is drawn from a study of cytomegalovirus exposure and HLA in healthy donors. Vbeta (60) and Jbeta (13) primers were used in the PCR. Clones were sequenced by immunoSEQ multiplex PCR, and TCRdb holds only the in-frame ones, with some missing. The profile shows under 200,000 clones, 65% to 90% of them singletons. V shed 5 bases and J shed 3 bases, with 11 bases lying between them. The CDR3 extends over 13 amino acids. CDR1 is SGHRS, CDR2 YFSETQ, per germline. Study conclusions and caveats: TCR beta V segments were, for the most part, productive about 87% or about 30% of the time in an earlier analysis.

On this clone: What it recognizes is unknown.

Sample: PBMCs. This TCR came from a human donor in good health. This rearrangement joins TRBV5-1 to TRBJ1-1; maybe TRBD1 (6 bases). The CDR3 nucleotides are TGCGCCAGCAGACAAGACAGGTACACTGAAGCTTTCTTT. Its protein product is CASRQDRYTEAFF. Complete variable domain (other parts from reference TRBV5-1 and TRBJ1-1): KAGVTQTPRYLIKTRGQQVTLSCSPISGHRSVSWYQQTPGQGLQFLFEYFSETQRNKGNFPGRFSGRQFSNSRSEMNVSTLELGDSALYLCASRQDRYTEAFFGQGTRLTVV.